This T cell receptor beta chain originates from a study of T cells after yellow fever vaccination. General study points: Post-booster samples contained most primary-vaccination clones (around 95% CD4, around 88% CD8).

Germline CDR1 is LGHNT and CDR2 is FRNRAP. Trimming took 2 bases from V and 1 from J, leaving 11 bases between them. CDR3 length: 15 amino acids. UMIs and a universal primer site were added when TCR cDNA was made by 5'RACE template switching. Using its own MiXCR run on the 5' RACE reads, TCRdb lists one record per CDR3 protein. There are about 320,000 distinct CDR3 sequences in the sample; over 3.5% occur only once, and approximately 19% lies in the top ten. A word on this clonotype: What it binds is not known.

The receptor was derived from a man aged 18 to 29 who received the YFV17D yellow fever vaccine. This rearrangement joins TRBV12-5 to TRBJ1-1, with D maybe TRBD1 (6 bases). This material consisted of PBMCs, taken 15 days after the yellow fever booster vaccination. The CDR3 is CASGLPGGQNTEAFF. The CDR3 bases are TGTGCTAGTGGTTTGCCGGGGGGACAGAACACTGAAGCTTTCTTT.